These T cell receptor beta chains were read from a single sample in a study of cytomegalovirus exposure and HLA in healthy donors. Some clones are missing from TCRdb's copy, which holds only in-frame ones; the method was immunoSEQ multiplex PCR. The top ten hold approximately 2% of the sample, which has some 140,000 clones, more than 70% seen once. Specimen: PBMCs. The receptor set was obtained from a human donor in good health. CDR3s include the opening cysteine and the closing phenylalanine or tryptophan.

TRBV18	TRBJ1-5	CASSLAENQPQHF
TRBV13	TRBJ2-3	CASSLFGGDTDTQYF
TRBV7-9	TRBJ2-3	CASSPSRNADTQYF
TRBV28	TRBJ2-3	CASNLGTSGADTQYF
TRBV7-6	TRBJ1-1	CASAYREGTEAFF
TRBV9	TRBJ1-5	CASSVEAQGIEPQHF
TRBV6-5	TRBJ2-7	CASKETGTGTYEQYF
TRBV28	TRBJ2-1	CASSRLAGGKYNEQFF
TRBV29-1	TRBJ1-2	CSVEVHGGLKGYTF
TRBV27	TRBJ1-5	CASSAMDRGQRVGNQPQHF
TRBV2	TRBJ1-6	CASRNRVNSPLHF
TRBV18	TRBJ1-1	CASSEGQVPEAFF
TRBV5-6	TRBJ1-1	CASSLETGKNTEAFF
TRBV7-2	TRBJ2-7	CASSSPAAGGPEQYF
TRBV4-1	TRBJ1-4	CASSQTGPNEKLFF
TRBV11-2	TRBJ2-7	CASSSIRAWYEQYF
TRBV4-3	TRBJ2-5	CASSQGLAGFSETQYF
TRBV4-3	TRBJ1-2	CASSQDRGVFYGYTF
TRBV16	TRBJ1-2	CASSQSGQYYGYTF
TRBV4-2	TRBJ2-7	CASSQDRGASGDIGGYEQYF
TRBV27	TRBJ2-3	CASRDSGRVYLF
TRBV4-3	TRBJ1-2	CASSQDGTGVGYTF
TRBV5-1	TRBJ1-3	CASSLAGSGNTIYF
TRBV6-6	TRBJ2-6	CASSRDNSGANVLTF
TRBV5-6	TRBJ2-1	CATQTGLNSYNEQFF
TRBV18	TRBJ1-5	CASSPKTGGNQPQHF
TRBV2	TRBJ2-1	CASSESSYNEQFF
TRBV18	TRBJ2-3	CASSPLAGGDNTQYF
TRBV27	TRBJ2-3	CASSPGQLSTDTQYF
TRBV7-6	TRBJ2-7	CASGPGQGYEQYF
TRBV9	TRBJ1-6	CASSVGGSSYNSPLHF